Below, one TCR beta chain is given with its context. Trimming removed 3 bases at V and 8 bases at J, with 16 bases between. Germline CDR1 MGHDK, CDR2 SYGVNS. CDR3 length: 15 residues. The data derive from a study of glioma-infiltrating T cells after dendritic cell vaccination. On the study more broadly: At biweekly intervals, patients got three intradermal dendritic cell vaccine injections.

The primer mix had 60 V beta and 13 J beta primers. Generated by immunoSEQ multiplex PCR, the TCRdb table keeps only in-frame clones and is missing some. The sample lists about 82,000 clones, 80% to 90% seen once, with roughly 3.1% in the top ten. V usage is TRBV25-1 and J usage is TRBJ1-4, with a possible D match to TRBD1 (5 bases). The sequenced sample was blood, obtained before dendritic cell vaccination. The receptor's source is a human donor with glioblastoma. CDR3 nucleotides: TGTGCCAGCAGTGATCCTGGCAGGGATCGGGAAAAACTGTTTTTT. Translation gives CASSDPGRDREKLFF.